This T cell receptor beta chain was obtained from a study of shared clonotypes between healthy human individuals. The CDR3 sequence is 14 residues long. Per germline, CDR1 MNHEY and CDR2 SMNVEV (reference sequence). The ends lost 10 bases at V and 3 bases at J; junction bases unmatched: 12. Profiling relied on immunoSEQ multiplex PCR, and the TCRdb table lists in-frame clones only, not all of them. The sample lists roughly 300,000 clones; roughly 84% were seen once. Findings and caveats of the study: The authors expected sequencing depth to affect clonotype sharing among donors. A reduction in generation probabilities was seen for non-shared clonotypes relative to those shared by all four donors. Rarefaction showed that sequencing of sorted subsets was incomplete (despite large depth).

In the case of this clone: Its antigen is still unknown.

Sequenced: memory CD8+ T cells sorted from blood. Subset defined: CD45RO+ cells pooled with CCR7-negative TemRA cells. The source of this sequence is a man in his late teens or twenties in good health. This chain uses TRBV27 with TRBJ2-7; TRBD2 matches 7 bases. The chain's CDR3 is CATQPGGTGYEQYF. CDR3 in DNA: TGTGCCACCCAGCCGGGGGGAACGGGCTACGAGCAGTACTTC.